These T cell receptor beta chains were read from a single sample in a study of cytomegalovirus exposure and HLA in healthy donors. Generated by immunoSEQ multiplex PCR, the TCRdb table keeps only in-frame clones and is missing some. The data show about 170,000 clones, 65% to 85% seen once. Sequencing used PBMCs. The receptors shown here come from a woman in her forties or fifties in good health and CMV-seropositive. The conserved cysteine and the conserved F or W are not part of the CDR3 here.

cdr3_length: 12
v_call: TRBV19
cdr3_aa: ASSQSAVHGELF

cdr3_length: 13
v_call: TRBV30
cdr3_aa: AWSPSGGVGYGYT

cdr3_length: 12
v_call: TRBV29-1
cdr3_aa: SANLRAETYEQY

cdr3_length: 12
v_call: TRBV25-1
cdr3_aa: ASSEFGGVDEQY

cdr3_length: 13
v_call: TRBV19
cdr3_aa: AIARSGRENTEAF

cdr3_length: 11
v_call: TRBV5-1
cdr3_aa: ASSTSGTYEQY

cdr3_length: 13
v_call: TRBV28
cdr3_aa: ASSLTDRGSYEQY

cdr3_length: 15
v_call: TRBV30
cdr3_aa: AWSLGRGFAGANVLT

cdr3_length: 12
v_call: TRBV7-2
cdr3_aa: ASSGRTGVETQY

cdr3_length: 13
v_call: TRBV4-3
cdr3_aa: ASSQEEGGGYGYT

cdr3_length: 12
v_call: TRBV29-1
cdr3_aa: SAITGGTNYGYT

cdr3_length: 16
v_call: TRBV30
cdr3_aa: ACLRDSISFGSGNTIY

cdr3_length: 10
v_call: TRBV27
cdr3_aa: ASSLGGTRRF